The clone carrying this TCR beta chain was counted a single time. Sequencing was performed with immunoSEQ multiplex PCR; in TCRdb, only in-frame clones are kept and a portion is missing. Found here are about 81,000 clones, around 84% of them singletons; the top ten hold approximately 5.6%. These data belong to a study of T cell responses to AZD1222 COVID-19 vaccine. J gave up 4 bases and V 0 bases, and 6 bases lay outside the gene matches. The CDR3 spans 17 residues. From germline, CDR1 is SGHNT and CDR2 YYREEE (reference sequence). The specimen was peripheral blood, collected 28 days after the second AZD1222 dose. This clonotype originated in an adult who received the AZD1222 COVID-19 vaccine. V is TRBV5-4 and J is TRBJ2-2; 10 nucleotides align to TRBD2. The CDR3 is CASSLAPSGSGTGELFF. The CDR3 DNA reads TGTGCCAGCAGCTTGGCCCCTAGCGGGAGTGGCACCGGGGAGCTGTTTTTT.